This T cell receptor beta chain was recovered during a study of Ad26.COV2.S vaccination and SARS-CoV-2 variants. Treatment of the sample: roughly 20 received Ad26.COV2.S at low or high dose, single or two shots; several received placebo; per-sample allocation not given. Day 63 following the first vaccine or placebo injection was when the samples were taken. The assay was immunoSEQ multiplex PCR, and TCRdb's table has in-frame clones only and misses some. The sample has about 390,000 clones; around 85% are singletons. The CDR3 loop spans 14 amino acids. V shed 5 bases and J 1 base; nucleotides not matched to a gene: 3. Germline V gene lookup returns CDR1 ENHRY and CDR2 SYGVKD.

The chain couples TRBV10-3 to TRBJ1-1; 8 nucleotides align to TRBD1. The origin of this receptor is a person between 18 and 59 years old who received the Ad26.COV2.S COVID-19 vaccine or a placebo. The sample consisted of peripheral blood, taken in a trial of Ad26.COV2.S vaccine versus placebo. The CDR3 region has the DNA TGTGCCATCAGTCCGGGACAGGAGAACACTGAAGCTTTCTTT. Residues: CAISPGQENTEAFF.